Listed below are T cell receptor beta chains from one sample, sequenced in a study of human CD8 memory T cell subsets. TCRdb reanalyzed the 5' RACE reads, giving one entry per CDR3 protein sequence and no DNA. This table lists several thousand distinct CDR3 sequences. Sequences were obtained from CD8+ T cells from PBMCs. The receptors come from a human donor in good health. Both conserved end residues are part of each CDR3. Some rows mark clone size as missing; the rest say once, few, many or name a class of expanded clone.

>NA|TRBJ2-7|TRBV9
CASSPTRLAGVWEQYF
>NA|TRBJ2-3|TRBV6-6
CASSATSGSTDTQYF
>NA|TRBJ1-4|TRBV11-3
CASSLRGQNEKLFF
>NA|TRBJ2-1|TRBV7-9
CASSLGDSEQFF
>NA|TRBJ2-7|TRBV27
CASQFMAGYEQYF
>medium-sized|TRBJ1-2|TRBV23-1
CASSQSSRGPLDGYTF
>NA|TRBJ2-1|TRBV20-1
CSARDMVTYNEQFF
>NA|TRBJ2-3|TRBV12-3/TRBV12-4
CASSGNAADTQYF
>NA|TRBJ2-1|TRBV7-8
CASSSRGLAAFNEQFF
>NA|TRBJ2-7|TRBV28
CASSSRQSYEQYF
>NA|TRBJ2-5|TRBV12-3/TRBV12-4
CASSPPTGPETQYF
>NA|TRBJ1-2|TRBV29-1
CSAERTGNYGYTF
>NA|TRBJ2-1|TRBV7-8
CASSIRVSGEDNEQFF
>NA|TRBJ1-1|TRBV13
CASSPPGWDTEAFF
>medium-sized|TRBJ2-5|TRBV27
CASSSSIEDQETQYF
>NA|TRBJ2-1|TRBV4-1
CASSQVGGRANLYWNEQFF
>NA|TRBJ1-4|TRBV14
CASSQVSGVREKLFF
>NA|TRBJ2-2|TRBV28
CASSPGGSTGELFF
>NA|TRBJ2-3|TRBV9
CASSGPTRTADESTDTQYF
>medium-sized|TRBJ2-4|TRBV27
CASSLRNGYGKNIQYF
>NA|TRBJ2-7|TRBV28
CASSTPRTWYEQYF
>NA|TRBJ1-4|TRBV7-9
CASSSYAGTGSNEKLFF
>NA|TRBJ2-1|TRBV19
CASSRGLAGYNEQFF
>NA|TRBJ2-1|TRBV27
CASSLAGERNEQFF
>NA|TRBJ2-3|TRBV29-1
CSVEWGGEADTQYF
>NA|TRBJ2-7|TRBV27
CASSLSGLSAYEQYF
>NA|TRBJ1-1|TRBV20-1
CSARGGKNTEAFF
>NA|TRBJ1-4|TRBV7-9
CASSLATGSPNEKLFF
>NA|TRBJ2-1|TRBV28
CASSPSGGYTYNEQFF
>NA|TRBJ1-1|TRBV30
CAWTGGGTPGTEAFF
>NA|TRBJ1-1|TRBV2
CASSEVELNTEAFF
>NA|TRBJ2-3|TRBV7-3
CASSLGQWGTDTQYF
>NA|TRBJ2-4|TRBV15
CATTKRGTGDIQYF
>NA|TRBJ2-4|TRBV9
CASSETGLAKNIQYF
>NA|TRBJ2-7|TRBV27
CASSSAGGGPYEQYF
>NA|TRBJ2-7|TRBV6-1
CASSEWGASYEQYF
>NA|TRBJ2-1|TRBV7-8
CASSPRRSSYNEQFF
>NA|TRBJ2-7|TRBV7-8
CASSSESVLYEQYF
>medium-sized|TRBJ2-7|TRBV11-2
CASSPPYGYEQYF
>NA|TRBJ2-7|TRBV20-1
CSARLVRSSYEQYF
>NA|TRBJ2-5|TRBV14
CASRLGDRGTQYF